This paragraph covers one T cell receptor (beta chain) sequence. The CDR3 extends over 18 amino acids. Looked up from germline, CDR1 is MNHEY and CDR2 is SMNVEV (reference sequence). The V gene end was trimmed by 3 bases and the J gene end by 2 bases; junction bases not matched to a gene: 14. The data were obtained in a study of blood T cell repertoires in COVID-19. About the study: Acute and convalescent COVID-19 specimens originated in the United States, Italy and Spain. The cDNA or gDNA used as material had been derived from T cells, B-cell-depleted T cells, or PBMCs.

In the study's own analysis: Researchers report that nucleated cell counts were estimated from reference gene primer amplification. The protocol was immunoSEQ multiplex PCR, while the TCRdb copy is restricted to in-frame clones and leaves out a portion. D and trimming come from the DNA, and the V and J calls and clone size come from that table. The data contain 80,000 to 100,000 clones, around 83% of them singletons. The sequence derives from a woman aged 55-70 years in a cohort sampled during active or convalescent COVID-19. The sequenced material came from peripheral blood. This rearrangement joins TRBV27 to TRBJ2-3; TRBD2 aligns across 7 bases. The CDR3 protein is CASSLYVPHGGNTDTQYF. The CDR3 bases are TGTGCCAGCAGTTTGTACGTTCCCCACGGGGGGAACACAGATACGCAGTATTTT.